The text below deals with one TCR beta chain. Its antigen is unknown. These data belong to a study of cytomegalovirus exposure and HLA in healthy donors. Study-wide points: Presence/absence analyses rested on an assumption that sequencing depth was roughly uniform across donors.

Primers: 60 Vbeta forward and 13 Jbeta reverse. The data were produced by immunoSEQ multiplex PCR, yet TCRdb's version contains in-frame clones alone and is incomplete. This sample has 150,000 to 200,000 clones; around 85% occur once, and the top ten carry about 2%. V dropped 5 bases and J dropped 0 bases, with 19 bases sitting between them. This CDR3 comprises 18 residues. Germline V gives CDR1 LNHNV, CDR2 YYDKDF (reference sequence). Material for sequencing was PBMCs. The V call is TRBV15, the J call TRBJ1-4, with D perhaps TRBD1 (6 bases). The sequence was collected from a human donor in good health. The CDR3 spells CATSARGGGWTTNEKLFF. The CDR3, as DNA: TGTGCCACCAGCGCGAGGGGAGGGGGATGGACAACTAATGAAAAACTGTTTTTT.